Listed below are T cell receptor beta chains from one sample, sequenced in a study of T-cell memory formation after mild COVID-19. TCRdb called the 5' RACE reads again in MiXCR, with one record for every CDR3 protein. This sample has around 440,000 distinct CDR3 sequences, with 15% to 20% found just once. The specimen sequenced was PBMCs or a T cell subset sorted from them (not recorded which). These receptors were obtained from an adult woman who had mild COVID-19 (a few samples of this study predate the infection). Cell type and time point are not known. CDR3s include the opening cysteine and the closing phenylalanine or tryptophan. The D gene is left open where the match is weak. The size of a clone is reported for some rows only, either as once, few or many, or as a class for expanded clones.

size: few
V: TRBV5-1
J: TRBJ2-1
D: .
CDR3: CASSLGYAGRYSNEQFF
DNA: TGCGCCAGCAGCTTGGGGTATGCAGGGAGGTACAGCAATGAGCAGTTCTTC

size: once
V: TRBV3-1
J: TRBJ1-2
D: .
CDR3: CASSQDATAVRYGYTF
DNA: TGTGCCAGCAGCCAAGATGCCACAGCGGTGCGATATGGCTACACCTTC

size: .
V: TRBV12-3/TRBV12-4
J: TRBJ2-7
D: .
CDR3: CASSLPGDYEQYF
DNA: TGTGCCAGCAGTTTACCAGGGGACTACGAGCAGTACTTC

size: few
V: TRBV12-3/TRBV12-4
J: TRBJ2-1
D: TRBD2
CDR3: CASSQGTSGRTSNEQFF
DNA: TGTGCCAGCAGCCAAGGGACTAGCGGGAGGACCAGCAATGAGCAGTTCTTC

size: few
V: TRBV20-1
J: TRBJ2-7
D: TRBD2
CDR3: CSASRLAGGGGSYEQYF
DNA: TGCAGTGCTAGCAGACTAGCGGGAGGCGGGGGCTCCTACGAGCAGTACTTC

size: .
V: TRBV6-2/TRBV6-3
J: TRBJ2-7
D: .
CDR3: CASGRGPGITYEQYF
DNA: TGTGCCAGCGGCCGGGGCCCCGGCATTACCTACGAGCAGTACTTC

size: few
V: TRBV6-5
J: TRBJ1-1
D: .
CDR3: CASSYSSSSNTEAFF
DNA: TGTGCCAGCAGTTACTCGAGTAGCTCGAACACTGAAGCTTTCTTT

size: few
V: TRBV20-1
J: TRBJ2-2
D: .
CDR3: CSASGEYTGELFF
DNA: TGCAGTGCCTCTGGCGAGTACACCGGGGAGCTGTTTTTT

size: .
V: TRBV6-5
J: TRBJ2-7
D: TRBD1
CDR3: CASSYSDRGRSYEQYF
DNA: TGTGCCAGCAGTTATTCCGACAGGGGCCGTTCCTACGAGCAGTACTTC

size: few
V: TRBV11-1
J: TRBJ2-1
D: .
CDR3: CASSSQREGGYNEQFF
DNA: TGTGCCAGCAGCTCGCAAAGGGAAGGCGGCTACAATGAGCAGTTCTTC

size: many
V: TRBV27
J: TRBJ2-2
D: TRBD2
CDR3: CASRFLSGGVGTGELFF
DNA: TGTGCCAGCAGATTTCTTAGCGGGGGGGTAGGCACCGGGGAGCTGTTTTTT

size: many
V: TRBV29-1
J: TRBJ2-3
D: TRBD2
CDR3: CSVRAGTSSTDTQYF
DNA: TGCAGCGTGAGGGCCGGGACTAGCAGCACAGATACGCAGTATTTT

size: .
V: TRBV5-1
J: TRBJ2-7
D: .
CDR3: CASSLVDPWGEQYF
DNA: TGCGCCAGCAGCTTGGTAGATCCCTGGGGAGAGCAGTACTTC

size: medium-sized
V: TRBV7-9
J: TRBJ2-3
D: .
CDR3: CASTLVQGSPTDTQYF
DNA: TGTGCCAGCACCCTAGTCCAAGGGTCCCCCACAGATACGCAGTATTTT